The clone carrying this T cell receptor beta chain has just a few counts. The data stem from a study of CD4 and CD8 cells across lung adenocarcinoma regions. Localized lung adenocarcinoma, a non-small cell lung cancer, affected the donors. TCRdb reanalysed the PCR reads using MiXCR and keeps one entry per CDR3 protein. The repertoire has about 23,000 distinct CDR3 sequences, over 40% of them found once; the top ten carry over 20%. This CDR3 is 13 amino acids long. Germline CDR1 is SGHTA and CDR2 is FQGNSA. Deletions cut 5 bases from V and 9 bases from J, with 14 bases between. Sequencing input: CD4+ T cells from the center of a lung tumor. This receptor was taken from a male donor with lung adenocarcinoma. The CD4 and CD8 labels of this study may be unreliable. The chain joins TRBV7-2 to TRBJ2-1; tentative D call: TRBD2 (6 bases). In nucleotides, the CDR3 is TGTGCCAGCAGCCAAACTAAAGCGGGTGAGCAGTTCTTC. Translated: CASSQTKAGEQFF.